The text below deals with one T cell receptor (beta chain). The entry originates in a study of T cell changes during pregnancy in multiple sclerosis. The table came from immunoSEQ multiplex PCR; TCRdb's copy has only in-frame clones and leaves some out. The sample shows about 45,000 clones, roughly 90% of them seen only once. Trimming stripped 6 bases from V and 2 bases from J, with 19 bases between. In germline, CDR1 is MDHEN, CDR2 SYDVKM. This CDR3 spans 16 amino acids. This clonotype originated in a female donor with multiple sclerosis, enrolled in a pregnancy study. The sample here was CD8+ T cells from peripheral blood mononuclear cells, taken in the second trimester of pregnancy. This sequence joins TRBV28 and TRBJ1-1; TRBD1 is a possible D gene (6 bases). Here the CDR3 DNA reads TGTGCCAGCAGGGGAGAAGAGTACAGGGCAAACACTGAAGCTTTCTTT. Protein product: CASRGEEYRANTEAFF. Looking up the rest from reference TRBV28 and TRBJ1-1 gives the full variable domain: DVKVTQSSRYLVKRTGEKVFLECVQDMDHENMFWYRQDPGLGLRLIYFSYDVKMKEKGDIPEGYSVSREKKERFSLILESASTNQTSMYLCASRGEEYRANTEAFFGQGTRLTVV.